A single count supports the clone carrying this T cell receptor beta chain. Its antigen is not identified. The survey-level immunoSEQ assay was used. Assay used: immunoSEQ multiplex PCR; TCRdb lists only in-frame clones, some missing. This sample has over 20,000 clones, with under 95% found just once. Germline CDR1 reads SGHRS; CDR2 reads YFSETQ. V lost 4 bases and J lost 0; bases outside the gene matches: 5. The CDR3 covers 17 residues. The sample originates from a study of multiple sclerosis patients with progressive multifocal leukoencephalopathy. Overall study results and limits: PML-onset expanded TRB clones were detectable before and during natalizumab therapy. Less diverse TRB repertoires were suggested in most PML patients.

The time point denotes: about a year of natalizumab therapy. The input for sequencing was PBMCs, taken from a patient treated with natalizumab. This chain joins TRBV5-1 and TRBJ2-1; 12 nucleotides match TRBD2. The sequence was obtained from a man in his thirties or forties with multiple sclerosis. CDR3 in amino acids: CASSDTSGRRSYNEQFF. CDR3 DNA: TGCGCCAGCAGCGACACTAGCGGGAGGCGCTCCTACAATGAGCAGTTCTTC. The whole variable domain, remainder taken from reference TRBV5-1 and TRBJ2-1, is KAGVTQTPRYLIKTRGQQVTLSCSPISGHRSVSWYQQTPGQGLQFLFEYFSETQRNKGNFPGRFSGRQFSNSRSEMNVSTLELGDSALYLCASSDTSGRRSYNEQFFGPGTRLTVL.